This note documents a single T cell receptor (beta chain) sequence. There is no known antigen for this receptor. Per-base qualities were not stored, and no clone one base away is much larger. This specimen comes from a study of cytomegalovirus exposure and HLA in healthy donors (dated by TCRdb to about 2017). For context, the study as a whole: According to an earlier analysis of several hundred of the donors, about 179 million T cells yielded 117 million unique TCR beta sequences and about 300 Gb of sequence data. Roughly 300 gigabases of sequencing data and tens of millions of unique TCR sequences made up an early release that covered roughly 670 HLA-typed donors. Of the roughly 400 genotyped donors, approximately 80% fell in the genetic ancestry cluster associated with self-reported Caucasian donors. The study was designed to test whether signatures of past pathogen exposure could be identified by cataloging public T cell receptors. The T cell repertoires of 666 subjects were profiled by immunosequencing and related to cytomegalovirus serostatus. In addition to the first cohort of 666 subjects, a separate validation cohort of approximately 110 different subjects was used. High-throughput TCR immunosequencing, statistical association of individual TCRs with disease status, and machine learning were combined to predict cytomegalovirus infection status. A later analysis re-examined previously published TCR beta repertoires from 500 to 700 donors and added high-resolution HLA genotyping to investigate patterns of TCR occurrence. In the later analysis, no new phenotypic data were used to find candidate immune exposures; instead, reliance was placed on TCR beta sequences and their occurrence across donors. To decide whether each TCR beta V gene segment behaved as functional or pseudogenic, an earlier analysis of fewer than 750 of the donors relied on high-throughput TCR beta sequencing. Alongside the repertoire data, information on donor age, sex, ethnicity and CMV serostatus was compiled. A later genetic analysis used genome-wide SNP genotypes for about 60% of the roughly 700 donors, treating that subset as a discovery cohort. Every repertoire in the discovery cohort had been generated on one and the same sequencing platform. Both class I and class II loci were covered by HLA typing, at four-digit resolution. Typing coverage varied by locus: roughly 620-640 donors for A, B, C, DRB1 and DQB1; roughly 520 for DQA1; about 600 for DPA1; some 470 for DPB1. Several DR-DQ haplotypes were handled as single units for association and clustering because linkage in the cohort was strong. On average, approximately 250,000 unique TCR beta nucleotide sequences were sequenced per donor among 398 genotyped donors of the cohort, with 15% to 20% of those sequences being non-productive.

Library creation used the immunoSEQ multiplex PCR assay. The multiplex PCR relied on a mix of 60 forward primers for TCR Vbeta segments and 13 reverse primers for TCR Jbeta segments. The CDR3 region of rearranged TCR beta genes was amplified from genomic DNA with a multiplex PCR assay. Amplified TCR beta libraries were sequenced as 87-base-pair reads on the Illumina HiSeq System. The published analysis was carried out like this. In a later analysis, 77 million or so unique TCR beta chains were counted across the 666 repertoires, and around 10 million of these chains were shared by at least two donors. Raw reads were error-corrected and collapsed into unique sequences with a nearest-neighbor algorithm that merged closely related sequences to remove PCR and sequencing errors. V, D and J gene segments were assigned by aligning CDR3 sequences to IMGT reference sequences. Each retained sequence needed at least a six-nucleotide match to both a V gene segment and a J gene segment. A rearrangement was called productive if the CDR3 had no stop codons and remained in frame with V and J, and every other rearrangement was called non-productive. CDR3 was defined by IMGT convention, running from the second conserved V-encoded cysteine to the conserved J-encoded phenylalanine. In an earlier analysis of some 550 of the donors, sequences lacking an unambiguous match to a single V gene segment were excluded. An earlier analysis of fewer than 750 of the donors classified V segments as functional when productive rearrangements were above 56.7% and as segregating when the standard deviation between donors was above 5%. A statistical classification framework was developed to diagnose cytomegalovirus status using the catalog of TCR beta chain sequences. V and J gene assignment, in a later analysis, came from comparing TCR nucleotide sequences with IMGT/GENE-DB human TR gene sequences. Using the TCRdist pipeline, a later analysis assigned CDR3 sequences along with most-parsimonious VDJ recombination scenarios. In a later analysis, each TCR beta chain was defined by its CDR3 amino acid sequence together with its V-gene family, and reads without a unique V-gene family were excluded. To address suspected cross-contamination and a sequencing artifact, a later analysis removed around 590 highly shared, low-generation-probability nucleotide sequences. In a later analysis, a clonal expansion index was calculated for each public chain from normalized within-repertoire ranks of inferred template counts. In a later analysis, generation probabilities were computed using a VDJ recombination model fitted to out-of-frame rearrangements, and the results were checked against IGoR. Hypergeometric tests were used in a later analysis to score TCR-TCR, TCR-HLA and TCR-CMV co-occurrence, with a repertoire-size bias correction applied to the TCR pairs. To estimate false discovery rates, a later analysis permuted the HLA or CMV assignments 20 times. In a later analysis, co-occurring TCRs were grouped with DBSCAN, and TCRdist sequence similarity was added when clustering was performed within HLA-allele-positive subsets. Repertoires with fewer than 30,000 or more than 120,000 public chains were left out of co-occurrence clustering, as were about 5 repertoires with anomalous nucleotide sharing. Held by TCRdb, this immuneACCESS table contains in-frame sequences only and omits some clones. Under half of the omission traces to an unresolved V gene where checked; the cause of the rest is unknown. D and trimming come from the DNA, and the V and J calls and clone size come from that table. For this sample the table gives some 150,000 clones, of which about four fifths were detected only once. About 2.2% of the sample comes from the top ten.

The cohort comprised fewer than 750 healthy bone marrow donors. Cohort members were all nominally healthy when sampled, although unrecorded immune exposures were likely present. The donor tested CMV seronegative, placing the donor among the 350 or so seronegative members of the cohort. Every donor gave a peripheral blood sample, and the peripheral blood mononuclear cells from that sample were used for TCR beta sequencing. The Qiagen DNeasy Blood Extraction Kit was used to extract genomic DNA from the blood cell samples. According to the germline V gene (reference sequence), CDR1 reads SEHNR and CDR2 reads FQNEAQ. Trimming leaves V shorter by 5 bases and J shorter by 10 bases, with the junction holding 10 bases beyond the gene matches. From its cysteine to its phenylalanine, the CDR3 spans 16 amino acids. Only the CDR3 portion is preserved as DNA: 48 bases, with reading frame beginning at the first base.

Paper-wide results and their limitations: Because some donors lacked HLA typing at each locus, the association tests relied only on the typed subset. Broadly in line with IMGT annotations, most TCR beta V segments showed up in productive rearrangements about 90% or about 30% of the time in an earlier analysis of around 600 of the donors. In a later analysis, some 18,000 TCR beta sequences were associated with specific HLA alleles at a false discovery rate of 0.05. In a later genetic analysis, fewer N-insertions in productive TCRs were reported among donors in an Asian-associated ancestry cluster than the approximately 630-donor mean. Cytomegalovirus status was reported to be diagnosed by the classifier with high specificity and sensitivity in both the original and validation cohorts. A total of 164 TCR beta chains were listed by the study as associated with cytomegalovirus. Because the 87-base-pair reads could not distinguish some IMGT-functional V segments, including TRBV6-2 and TRBV6-3, those segments were excluded. A later analysis reported that several top co-occurrence clusters appeared linked to parvovirus B19, influenza, CMV and Epstein-Barr virus. A later genetic analysis associated a missense DCLRE1C variant with V-gene and J-gene trimming of TCR beta chains, and an independent cohort replicated the association. Linkage disequilibrium might explain the correlated functional status among segregating V segments, but an unknown experimental factor could not be excluded. Assigning TCR associations to individual alleles was difficult when HLA alleles, especially DR and DQ, strongly co-occurred. The sequencing pipeline was judged likely to have produced a cluster of highly shared sequence variants as a technical artifact. It was suggested by the authors that the approach could potentially be generalized to other disease states and immunological phenotypes. The only immune exposure information available for the cohort was CMV serostatus. In a later analysis, HLA-associated TCR beta chains showed more clonal expansion and lower generation probabilities than non-associated chains that were equally common. Most CMV-associated TCR beta chains appeared to be HLA-restricted in a later analysis, and the HLA associations seemed to be driven largely by CMV exposure. A later analysis found that TCR association rates varied across HLA loci, with DRB1 alleles showing the most associated TCRs and HLA-C alleles the fewest. A further reported finding was that TCR beta sequences accurately predicted the HLA-A and HLA-B alleles for most subjects in the first cohort. A few of the identified cytomegalovirus-associated TCR beta chains were confirmed in vitro to be specific for cytomegalovirus antigens. This cohort had only TCR beta chains sequenced, and the lack of alpha or paired-chain data limited which features could be detected. Roughly uniform sequencing depth across donors was assumed in presence/absence analyses, although this assumption may not hold. While some public TCRs were present in many individuals, most TCR sequences turned up only very rarely across donors. The earlier analysis of about 600 of the donors excluded approximately 17 rarely observed V segments, including chromosome 9 orphons, because counts were too low.

This clonotype was obtained from a man in his thirties or forties in good health and CMV-seronegative. The sample taken for sequencing was PBMCs. The chain was built from TRBV7-9 and TRBJ2-1; 14 nucleotides in the junction match TRBD2. At the DNA level, the sequence is TGTGCCAGCAGCCCGGCAGGGACTAGCGGGGGAGAGGAGCAGTTCTTC. It encodes CASSPAGTSGGEEQFF.